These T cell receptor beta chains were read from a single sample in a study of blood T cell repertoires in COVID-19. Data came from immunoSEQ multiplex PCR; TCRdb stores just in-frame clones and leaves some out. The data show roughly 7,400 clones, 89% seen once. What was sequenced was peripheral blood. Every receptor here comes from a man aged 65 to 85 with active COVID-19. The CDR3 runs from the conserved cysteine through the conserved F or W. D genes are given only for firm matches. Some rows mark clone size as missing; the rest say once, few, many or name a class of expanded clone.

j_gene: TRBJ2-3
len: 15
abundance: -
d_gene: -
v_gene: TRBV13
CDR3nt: TGTGCCAGCAGCCGTGGCGGGACTAGCACAGATACGCAGTATTTT
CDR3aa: CASSRGGTSTDTQYF

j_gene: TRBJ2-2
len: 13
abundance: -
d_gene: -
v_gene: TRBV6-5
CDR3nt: TGTGCCAGCCGCCAACAGTCCACCGGGGAGCTGTTTTTT
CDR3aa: CASRQQSTGELFF

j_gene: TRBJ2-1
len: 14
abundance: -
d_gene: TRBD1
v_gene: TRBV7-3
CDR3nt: TGTGCCAGCAGCTCCGGGACAGGGTCCAATGAGCAGTTCTTC
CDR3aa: CASSSGTGSNEQFF

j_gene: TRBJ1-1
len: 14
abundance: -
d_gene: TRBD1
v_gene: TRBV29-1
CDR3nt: TGCAGCGATTCGAAACAGGGGGCTTGGGGTGAAGCTTTCTTT
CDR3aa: CSDSKQGAWGEAFF

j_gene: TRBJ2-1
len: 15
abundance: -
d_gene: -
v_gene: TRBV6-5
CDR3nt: TGTGCCAGCAGTTACCAGAAGGGGTCCTACAATGAGCAGTTCTTC
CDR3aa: CASSYQKGSYNEQFF

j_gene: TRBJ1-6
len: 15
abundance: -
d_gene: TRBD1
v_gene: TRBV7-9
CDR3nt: TGTGCCAGCAGCTTGGACAGGGAAGGTAATTCACCCCTCCACTTT
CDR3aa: CASSLDREGNSPLHF

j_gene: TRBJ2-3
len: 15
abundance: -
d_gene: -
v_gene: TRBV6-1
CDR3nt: TGTGCCAGCAGTGAAGGCGGGGGCCGCACAGATACGCAGTATTTT
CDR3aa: CASSEGGGRTDTQYF

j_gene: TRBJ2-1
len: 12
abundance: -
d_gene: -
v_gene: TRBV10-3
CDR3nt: TGTGCCATCAGTGCGAACAGGGATGAGCAGTTCTTC
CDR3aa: CAISANRDEQFF

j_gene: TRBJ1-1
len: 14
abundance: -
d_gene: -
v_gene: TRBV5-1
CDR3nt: TGCGCCAGCAGCGTAGGGGGTTTGAACACTGAAGCTTTCTTT
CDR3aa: CASSVGGLNTEAFF

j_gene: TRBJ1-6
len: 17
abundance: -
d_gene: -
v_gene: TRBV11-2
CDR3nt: TGTGCCAGCAGCTTAAGATCGGCAGGCTCCTATAATTCACCCCTCCACTTT
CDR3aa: CASSLRSAGSYNSPLHF

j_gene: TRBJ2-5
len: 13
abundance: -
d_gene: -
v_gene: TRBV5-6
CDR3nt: TGTGCCAGCAGCTCAACGACAGAAGAGACCCAGTACTTC
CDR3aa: CASSSTTEETQYF

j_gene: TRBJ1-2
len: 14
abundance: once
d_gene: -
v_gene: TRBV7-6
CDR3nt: TGTGCCAGCAGCTTAGGGAAGGGAGAAAGCGGCTACACCTTC
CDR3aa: CASSLGKGESGYTF

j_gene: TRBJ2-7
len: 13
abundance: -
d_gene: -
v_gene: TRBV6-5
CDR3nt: TGTGCCACCCTCCGATCGGGAAGTGGCGAGCAGTACTTC
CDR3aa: CATLRSGSGEQYF

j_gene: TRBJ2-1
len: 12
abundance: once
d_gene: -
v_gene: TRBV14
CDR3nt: TGTGCCAGCAGCAAAGGGACTCTTGAGCAGTTCTTC
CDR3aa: CASSKGTLEQFF

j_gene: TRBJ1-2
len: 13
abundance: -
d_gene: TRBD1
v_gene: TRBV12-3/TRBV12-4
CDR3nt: TGTGCCAGCAGTTTAAACAGGGGTTATGGCTACACCTTC
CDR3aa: CASSLNRGYGYTF

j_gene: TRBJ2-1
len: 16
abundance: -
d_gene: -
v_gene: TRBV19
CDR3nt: TGTGCCAGTAGTATCCGGCCCACCGGGATATACAATGAGCAGTTCTTC
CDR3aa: CASSIRPTGIYNEQFF

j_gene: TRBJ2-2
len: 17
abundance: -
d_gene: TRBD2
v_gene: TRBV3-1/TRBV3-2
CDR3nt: TGTGCCAGCAGCCGGGGACTAGCGGGGGGAAACACCGGGGAGCTGTTTTTT
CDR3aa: CASSRGLAGGNTGELFF

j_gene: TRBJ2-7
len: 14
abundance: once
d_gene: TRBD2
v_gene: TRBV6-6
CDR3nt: TGTGCCAGCAGCCGACTAGCGGACTCCTACGAGCAGTACTTC
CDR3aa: CASSRLADSYEQYF

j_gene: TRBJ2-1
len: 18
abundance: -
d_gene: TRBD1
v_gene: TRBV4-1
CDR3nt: TGCGCCAGCAGCCCAGAAGGACGGGGGACAGGGGGGTTAGATGAGCAGTTCTTC
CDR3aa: CASSPEGRGTGGLDEQFF

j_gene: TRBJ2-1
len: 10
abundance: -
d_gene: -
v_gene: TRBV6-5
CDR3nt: TGTGCCAGCATCAGCAATGAGCAGTTCTTC
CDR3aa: CASISNEQFF

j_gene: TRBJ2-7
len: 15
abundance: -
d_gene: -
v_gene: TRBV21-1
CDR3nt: TGTGCCAGCAGCCCTGAGGGACTAGCGTTCAGCGAGCAGTACTTC
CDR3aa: CASSPEGLAFSEQYF

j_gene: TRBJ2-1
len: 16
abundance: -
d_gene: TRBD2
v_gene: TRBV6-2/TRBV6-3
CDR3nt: TGTGCCAGCAGTTATTTTATAGCGGGCTCCTACAATGAGCAGTTCTTC
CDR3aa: CASSYFIAGSYNEQFF

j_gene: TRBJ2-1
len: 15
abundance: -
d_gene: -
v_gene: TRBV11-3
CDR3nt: TGTGCCAGCAGCCAGAGGGGGGGCCGACTCTATGAGCAGTTCTTC
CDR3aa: CASSQRGGRLYEQFF

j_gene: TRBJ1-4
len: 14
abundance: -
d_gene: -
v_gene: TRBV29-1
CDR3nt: TGCAGCGTTGAACATCCCGGGAGTCAGGAAAAACTGTTTTTT
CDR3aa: CSVEHPGSQEKLFF

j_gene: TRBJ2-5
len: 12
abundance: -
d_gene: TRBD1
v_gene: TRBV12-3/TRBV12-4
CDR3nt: TGTGCCAGCAGTGACAGGGTGGAGACCCAGTACTTC
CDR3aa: CASSDRVETQYF

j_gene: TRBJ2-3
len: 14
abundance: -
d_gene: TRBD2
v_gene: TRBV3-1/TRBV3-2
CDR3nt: TGTGCCAGCACCCTAGCGGGGCGCACAGATACGCAGTATTTT
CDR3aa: CASTLAGRTDTQYF

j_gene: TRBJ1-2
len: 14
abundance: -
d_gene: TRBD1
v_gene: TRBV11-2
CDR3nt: TGTGCCAGCAGCCCGACTGATGACAGGGGTGGCTACACCTTC
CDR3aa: CASSPTDDRGGYTF

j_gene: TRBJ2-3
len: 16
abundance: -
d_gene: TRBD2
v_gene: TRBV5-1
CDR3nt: TGCGCCAGCAGCCCCGCTAGCGGGGGGTCGGCAGATACGCAGTATTTT
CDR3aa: CASSPASGGSADTQYF

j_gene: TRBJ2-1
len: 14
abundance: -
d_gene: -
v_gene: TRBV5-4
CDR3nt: TGTGCCAGCAGCTTCCCGGGGGAGAACAATGAGCAGTTCTTC
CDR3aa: CASSFPGENNEQFF

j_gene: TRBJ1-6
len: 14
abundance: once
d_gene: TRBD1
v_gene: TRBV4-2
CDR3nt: TGTGCCAGCAGCCTGACAGGGGAAGGTTCACCCCTCCACTTT
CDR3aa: CASSLTGEGSPLHF

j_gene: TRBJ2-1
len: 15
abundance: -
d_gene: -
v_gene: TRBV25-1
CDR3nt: TGTGCCAGCAGTGAATTCACTACCCCCTACAATGAGCAGTTCTTC
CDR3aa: CASSEFTTPYNEQFF

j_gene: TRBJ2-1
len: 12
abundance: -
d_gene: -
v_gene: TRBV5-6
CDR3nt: TGTGCCAGCAGCTGGGGGCGGAATGAGCAGTTCTTC
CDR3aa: CASSWGRNEQFF

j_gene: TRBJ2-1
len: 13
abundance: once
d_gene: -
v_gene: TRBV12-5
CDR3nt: TGTGCTAGTGGTTTGGAGCCTTCAAGTGAGCAGTTCTTC
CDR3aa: CASGLEPSSEQFF

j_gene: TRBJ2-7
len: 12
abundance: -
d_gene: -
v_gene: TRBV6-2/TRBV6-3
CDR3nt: TGTGCCAGCAGTGCAGGGTTTCGCGAGCAGTACTTC
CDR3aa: CASSAGFREQYF

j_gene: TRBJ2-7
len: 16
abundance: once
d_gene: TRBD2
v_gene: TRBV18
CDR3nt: TGTGCCAGCTCACCACCGTCCAGCGGGGTCCAAGGGGAGCAGTACTTC
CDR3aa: CASSPPSSGVQGEQYF

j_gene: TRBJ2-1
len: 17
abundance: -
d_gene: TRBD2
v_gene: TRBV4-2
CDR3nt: TGTGCCAGCAGCCGTACCCGGACTAGCGGGAGTCTCAATGAGCAGTTCTTC
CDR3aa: CASSRTRTSGSLNEQFF

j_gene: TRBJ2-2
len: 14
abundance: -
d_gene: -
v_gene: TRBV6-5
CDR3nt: TGTGCCAGCAGAAGCGGAGAGTATACCGGGGAGCTGTTTTTT
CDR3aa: CASRSGEYTGELFF

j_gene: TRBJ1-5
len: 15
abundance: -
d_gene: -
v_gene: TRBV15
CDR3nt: TGTGCCACCAGCACAGTCAGCGGGTTCAATCAGCCCCAGCATTTT
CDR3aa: CATSTVSGFNQPQHF

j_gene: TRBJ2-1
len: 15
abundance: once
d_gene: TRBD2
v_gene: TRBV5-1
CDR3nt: TGCGCCAGCACGTCTAGCGGGGGGGCCTACAATGAGCAGTTCTTC
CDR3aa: CASTSSGGAYNEQFF

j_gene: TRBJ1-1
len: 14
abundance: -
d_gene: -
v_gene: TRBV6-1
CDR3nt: TGTGCCAGCAGTGAAGTGGAGACAGGTGGGGAAGCTTTCTTT
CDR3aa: CASSEVETGGEAFF

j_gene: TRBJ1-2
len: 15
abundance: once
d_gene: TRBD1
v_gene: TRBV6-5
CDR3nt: TGTGCCAGCAGTTACTCGGGGGCAGGGGGCCGAGGCTACACCTTC
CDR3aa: CASSYSGAGGRGYTF

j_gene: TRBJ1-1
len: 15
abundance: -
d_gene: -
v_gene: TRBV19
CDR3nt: TGTGCCAGTAGTCCCTCGGGGGGGCTAGGTACTGAAGCTTTCTTT
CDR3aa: CASSPSGGLGTEAFF